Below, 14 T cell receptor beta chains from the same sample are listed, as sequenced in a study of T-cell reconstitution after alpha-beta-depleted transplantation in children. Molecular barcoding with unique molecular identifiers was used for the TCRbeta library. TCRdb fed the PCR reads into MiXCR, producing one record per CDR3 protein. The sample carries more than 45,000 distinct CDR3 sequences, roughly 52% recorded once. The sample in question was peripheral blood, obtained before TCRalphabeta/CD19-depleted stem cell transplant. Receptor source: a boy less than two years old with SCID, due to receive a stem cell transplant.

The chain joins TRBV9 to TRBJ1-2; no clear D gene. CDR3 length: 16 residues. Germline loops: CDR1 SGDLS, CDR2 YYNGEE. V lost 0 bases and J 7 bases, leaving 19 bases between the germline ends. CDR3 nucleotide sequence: TGTGCCAGCAGCGTAGTGGAGGGTGCACCGCACGGTGGCTACACCTTC. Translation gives CASSVVEGAPHGGYTF.

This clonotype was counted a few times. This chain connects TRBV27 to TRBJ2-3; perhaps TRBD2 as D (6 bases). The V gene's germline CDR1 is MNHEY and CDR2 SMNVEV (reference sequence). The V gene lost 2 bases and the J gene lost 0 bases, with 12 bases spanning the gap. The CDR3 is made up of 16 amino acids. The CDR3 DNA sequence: TGTGCCAGCAGTTTAGGAGGGGAGACTAGCACAGATACGCAGTATTTT. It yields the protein CASSLGGETSTDTQYF.

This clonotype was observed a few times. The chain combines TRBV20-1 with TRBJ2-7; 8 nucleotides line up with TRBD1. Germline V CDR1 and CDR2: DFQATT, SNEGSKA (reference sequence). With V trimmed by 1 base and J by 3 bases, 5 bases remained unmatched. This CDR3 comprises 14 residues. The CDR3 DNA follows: TGCAGTGCTAGAGGTGGGACAGGCGACTACGAGCAGTACTTC. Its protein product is CSARGGTGDYEQYF.

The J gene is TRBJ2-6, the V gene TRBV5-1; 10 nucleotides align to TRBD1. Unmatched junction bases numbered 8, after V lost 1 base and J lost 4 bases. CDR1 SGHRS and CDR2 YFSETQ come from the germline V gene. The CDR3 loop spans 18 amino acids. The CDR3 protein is CASSLRRQGAGGANVLTF. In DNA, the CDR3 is TGCGCCAGCAGCTTGAGGCGACAGGGGGCAGGGGGGGCCAACGTCCTGACTTTC.

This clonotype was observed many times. The CDR3 sequence: CASSHQGRGLQETQYF. DNA of the CDR3: TGTGCCAGCAGTCACCAGGGGCGGGGGCTCCAAGAGACCCAGTACTTC. This chain links TRBV6-2 or TRBV6-3 with TRBJ2-5, with a possible D match to TRBD2 (7 bases). The germline V gene has CDR1 MNHEY and CDR2 SVGEGT. The CDR3 has 16 amino acids. The germline V and J ends were trimmed by 5 bases and 1 base, with 17 bases remaining between them.

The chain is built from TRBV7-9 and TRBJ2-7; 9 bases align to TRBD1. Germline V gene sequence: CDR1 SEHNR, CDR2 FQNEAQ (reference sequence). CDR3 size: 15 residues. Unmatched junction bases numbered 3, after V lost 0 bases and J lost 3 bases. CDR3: CASSLADRGIYEQYF. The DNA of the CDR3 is TGTGCCAGCAGCTTAGCGGACAGGGGAATCTACGAGCAGTACTTC.

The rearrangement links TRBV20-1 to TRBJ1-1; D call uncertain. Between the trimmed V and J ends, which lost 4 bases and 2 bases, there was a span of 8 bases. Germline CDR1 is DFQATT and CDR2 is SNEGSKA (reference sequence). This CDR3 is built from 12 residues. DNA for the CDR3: TGCAGTGCTACCGGGATTAACACTGAAGCTTTCTTT. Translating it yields CSATGINTEAFF.

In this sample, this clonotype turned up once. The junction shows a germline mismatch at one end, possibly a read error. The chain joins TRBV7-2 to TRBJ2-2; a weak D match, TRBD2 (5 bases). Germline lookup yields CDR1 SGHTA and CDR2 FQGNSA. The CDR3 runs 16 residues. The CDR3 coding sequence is TGTGCCAGCAGCTTCCGGACGGACGCGAACACCGGGGAGCTTTTTTTT. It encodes CASSFRTDANTGELFF.

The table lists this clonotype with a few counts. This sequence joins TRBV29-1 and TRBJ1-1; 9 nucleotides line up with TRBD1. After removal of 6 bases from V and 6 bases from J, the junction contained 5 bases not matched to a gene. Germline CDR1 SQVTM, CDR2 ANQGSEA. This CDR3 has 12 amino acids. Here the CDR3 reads CSVAGTGPEAFF. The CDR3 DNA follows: TGCAGCGTGGCCGGGACAGGGCCTGAAGCTTTCTTT.

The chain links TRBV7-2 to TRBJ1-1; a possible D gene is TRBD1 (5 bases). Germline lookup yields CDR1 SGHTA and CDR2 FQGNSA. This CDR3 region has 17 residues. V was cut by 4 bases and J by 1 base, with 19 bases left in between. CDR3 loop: CASSSPGLVRENTEAFF. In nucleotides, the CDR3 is TGTGCCAGCAGCTCACCGGGACTCGTAAGGGAGAACACTGAAGCTTTCTTT. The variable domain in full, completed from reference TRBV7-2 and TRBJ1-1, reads GAGVSQSPSNKVTEKGKDVELRCDPISGHTALYWYRQSLGQGLEFLIYFQGNSAPDKSGLPSDRFSAERTGGSVSTLTIQRTQQEDSAVYLCASSSPGLVRENTEAFFGQGTRLTVV.

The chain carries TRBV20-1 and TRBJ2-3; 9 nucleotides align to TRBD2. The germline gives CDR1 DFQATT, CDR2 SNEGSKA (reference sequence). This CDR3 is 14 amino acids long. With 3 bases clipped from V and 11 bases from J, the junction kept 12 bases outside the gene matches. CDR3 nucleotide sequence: TGCAGTGCTAGCGAGCGGGGGGCCCCAAGTGAGCAGTATTTT. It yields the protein CSASERGAPSEQYF.

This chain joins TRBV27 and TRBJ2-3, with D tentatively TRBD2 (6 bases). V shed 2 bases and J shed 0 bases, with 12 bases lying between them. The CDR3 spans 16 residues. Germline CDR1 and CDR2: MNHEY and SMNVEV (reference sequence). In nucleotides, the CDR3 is TGTGCCAGCAGTTTACATACCGGGGGAAGCACAGATACGCAGTATTTT. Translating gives CASSLHTGGSTDTQYF.

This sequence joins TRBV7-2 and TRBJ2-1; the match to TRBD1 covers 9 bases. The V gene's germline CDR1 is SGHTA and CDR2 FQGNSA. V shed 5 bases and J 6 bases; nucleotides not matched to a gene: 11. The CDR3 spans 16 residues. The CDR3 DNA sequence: TGTGCCAGCAGCCCGAAACAGGGGGCTCAAGGCAATGAGCAGTTCTTC. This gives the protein CASSPKQGAQGNEQFF. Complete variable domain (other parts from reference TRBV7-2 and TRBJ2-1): GAGVSQSPSNKVTEKGKDVELRCDPISGHTALYWYRQSLGQGLEFLIYFQGNSAPDKSGLPSDRFSAERTGGSVSTLTIQRTQQEDSAVYLCASSPKQGAQGNEQFFGPGTRLTVL.

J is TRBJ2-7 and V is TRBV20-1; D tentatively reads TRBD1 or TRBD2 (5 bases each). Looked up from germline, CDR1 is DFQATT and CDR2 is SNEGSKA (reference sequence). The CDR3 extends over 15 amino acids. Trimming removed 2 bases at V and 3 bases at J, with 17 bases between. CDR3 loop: CSARPWGWSFYEQYF. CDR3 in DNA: TGCAGTGCTAGACCCTGGGGGTGGAGCTTCTACGAGCAGTACTTC.